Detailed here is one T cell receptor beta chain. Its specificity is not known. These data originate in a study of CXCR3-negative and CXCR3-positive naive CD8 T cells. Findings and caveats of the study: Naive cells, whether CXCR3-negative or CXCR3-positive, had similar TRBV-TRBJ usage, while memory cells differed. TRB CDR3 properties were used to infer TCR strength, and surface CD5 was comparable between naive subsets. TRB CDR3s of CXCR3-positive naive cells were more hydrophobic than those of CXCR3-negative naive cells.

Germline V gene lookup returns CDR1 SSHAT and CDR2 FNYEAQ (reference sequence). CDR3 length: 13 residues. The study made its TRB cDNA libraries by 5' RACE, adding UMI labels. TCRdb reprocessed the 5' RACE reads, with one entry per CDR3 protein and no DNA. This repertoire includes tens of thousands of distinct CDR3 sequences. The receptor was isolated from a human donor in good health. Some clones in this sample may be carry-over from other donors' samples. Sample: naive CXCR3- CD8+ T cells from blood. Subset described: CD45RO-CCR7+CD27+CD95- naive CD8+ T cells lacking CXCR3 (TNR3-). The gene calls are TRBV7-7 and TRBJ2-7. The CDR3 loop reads CASSLFTNYEQYF. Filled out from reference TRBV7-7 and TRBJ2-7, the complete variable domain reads GAGVSQSPRYKVTKRGQDVTLRCDPISSHATLYWYQQALGQGPEFLTYFNYEAQPDKSGLPSDRFSAERPEGSISTLTIQRTEQRDSAMYRCASSLFTNYEQYFGPGTRLTVT.